This TCR beta chain was obtained from a study of T cell repertoires in cytomegalovirus infection. Germline V gene data show CDR1 as SEHNR and CDR2 as FQNEAQ (reference sequence). V was trimmed by 4 bases and J by 6 bases, leaving 16 bases between them. The CDR3 consists of 15 residues. On this clonotype: Its specificity is unknown.

MiXCR was run by TCRdb on the reads, yielding one entry per CDR3 protein. Of around 750,000 distinct CDR3 sequences in the sample, about 30% were seen once. The starting material was cultured CD8+ T cells from PBMCs, obtained from culture after CMV antigen stimulation. The rearrangement links TRBV7-9 to TRBJ2-1, with a tentative D call TRBD2 (6 bases). This clonotype originated in a human donor in good health (CMV status not recorded). Some clones in this sample may be carry-over from other donors' samples. The CDR3 protein is CASSSALDYPNEQFF. The CDR3 region has the DNA TGTGCCAGCAGCTCCGCGTTGGACTACCCCAATGAGCAGTTCTTC.